This T cell receptor beta chain was recorded in a study of T cell responses to AZD1222 COVID-19 vaccine. Germline CDR1 is WNHNN and CDR2 is SYGVQD (reference sequence). Trimming pared 2 bases from V and 9 bases from J, leaving 13 bases between. The CDR3 contains 13 residues. Data came from immunoSEQ multiplex PCR; TCRdb stores just in-frame clones and leaves some out. The sample consists of 100,000 to 150,000 clones, 89% of them appearing once. The TCR comes from an adult in good health. This chain links TRBV10-1 with TRBJ2-5; D remains unclear. The sequencing here drew on peripheral blood, taken on day 0 of AZD1222 vaccination. CDR3 residues: CASSENYLSAQYF. The CDR3 DNA is TGCGCCAGCAGTGAGAACTACCTAAGTGCCCAGTACTTC.